The clone carrying this TCR beta chain appeared many times. This record belongs to a study of T-cell reconstitution after alpha-beta-depleted transplantation in children. As it was prepared, the TCRbeta library received unique molecular identifiers. TCRdb reanalysed the PCR reads using MiXCR and keeps one entry per CDR3 protein. The data show 120,000 to 150,000 distinct CDR3 sequences, with 8% to 10% seen just once and 18% held by the top ten. V was pared by 6 bases and J by 2 bases, with 6 bases of the junction left unmatched. CDR3 size: 13 residues. CDR1 DFQATT and CDR2 SNEGSKA come from the germline V gene (reference sequence).

This TCR came from a female patient between 2 and 15 years old who had a stem cell transplant for congenital amegakaryocytic thrombocytopenia, so the T cells may come from the graft donor. Sequences were derived from PBMCs, mostly from graft donor cells, sampled 180 days after TCRalphabeta/CD19-depleted stem cell transplant. The chain couples TRBV20-1 to TRBJ2-5, with 7 positions matching TRBD2. The CDR3 here is CSAFSGLQETQYF. Written as DNA, the CDR3 is TGCAGTGCATTTTCGGGACTACAAGAGACCCAGTACTTC.